This T cell receptor (beta chain) was recovered during a study of blood T cell repertoires in COVID-19. The assay was immunoSEQ multiplex PCR, and TCRdb's table has in-frame clones only and misses some. The table includes 200,000 or so clones, 84% detected once. Assignment of participants to cohorts was predicated upon participant-reported clinical history. Recovered participants had two consecutive negative NP/OP PCR tests, healthcare professional clearance, or symptom resolution. Germline V gene sequence: CDR1 SGHRS, CDR2 YFSETQ. The CDR3 is 15 residues long. J was trimmed by 2 bases and V by 4 bases; bases with no gene match: 7.

This receptor was taken from a man aged 60 to 75 who had recovered from COVID-19. What was sequenced was PBMCs or T cells enriched from blood (not recorded which). This chain uses TRBV5-1 with TRBJ2-3, with 7 bases fitting TRBD2. CDR3 residues: CASSERGMNTDTQYF. CDR3 in DNA: TGCGCCAGCAGCGAGCGGGGTATGAACACAGATACGCAGTATTTT. The full variable domain, its missing parts supplied by reference TRBV5-1 and TRBJ2-3, is KAGVTQTPRYLIKTRGQQVTLSCSPISGHRSVSWYQQTPGQGLQFLFEYFSETQRNKGNFPGRFSGRQFSNSRSEMNVSTLELGDSALYLCASSERGMNTDTQYFGPGTRLTVL.